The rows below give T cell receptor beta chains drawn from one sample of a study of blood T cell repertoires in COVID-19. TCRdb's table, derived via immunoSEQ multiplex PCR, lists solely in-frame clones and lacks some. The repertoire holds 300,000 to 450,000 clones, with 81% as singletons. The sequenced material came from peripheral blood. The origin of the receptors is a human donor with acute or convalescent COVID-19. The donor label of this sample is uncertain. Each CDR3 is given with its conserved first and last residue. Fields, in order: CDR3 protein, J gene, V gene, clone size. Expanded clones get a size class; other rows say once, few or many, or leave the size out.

CASSFLSGELFF	TRBJ2-2	TRBV12-3/TRBV12-4	once
CASSQEPGGNTIYF	TRBJ1-3	TRBV4-1	NA
CASSFSDLYRYTF	TRBJ1-2	TRBV27	NA
CASSPGVRSGYTF	TRBJ1-2	TRBV18	NA
CAWSVRRFNQPQHF	TRBJ1-5	TRBV30	NA
CSASGLTRTQETQYF	TRBJ2-5	TRBV20-1	NA
CASSLVAGRNNEQFF	TRBJ2-1	TRBV5-1	NA
CAWSRGLYGYTF	TRBJ1-2	TRBV30	NA
CASSLGLLYSPLHF	TRBJ1-6	TRBV7-8	NA
CASSKPRLAGVLSYNEQFF	TRBJ2-1	TRBV21-1	NA
CASSLSQGDSPLHF	TRBJ1-6	TRBV5-5	once
CATSRGQGAVGYTF	TRBJ1-2	TRBV15	NA
CASSQGRNSNQPQHF	TRBJ1-5	TRBV7-2	NA
CASSLLAGGNTGELFF	TRBJ2-2	TRBV5-4	NA
CASSVGTHPAGGTYNEQFF	TRBJ2-1	TRBV9	NA
CASSVYQGYNSPLHF	TRBJ1-6	TRBV2	NA
CASSRQGNSYEQYF	TRBJ2-7	TRBV18	NA
CASSQRGGGIGYHEQFF	TRBJ2-1	TRBV5-4	few
CASSTTGLNTGELFF	TRBJ2-2	TRBV19	NA
CASSYRNRGTGNTIYF	TRBJ1-3	TRBV6-5	NA
CASIKQVEAFF	TRBJ1-1	TRBV6-5	NA
CASSLSGGNSGNTIYF	TRBJ1-3	TRBV27	once
CASSHTGTGGEKLFF	TRBJ1-4	TRBV6-2/TRBV6-3	NA
CASSPERSWAFF	TRBJ1-1	TRBV2	NA
CASSPLGVTDTQYF	TRBJ2-3	TRBV18	NA
CARRTGLSSLGLAGGWYEQYF	TRBJ2-7	TRBV5-3	once
CASSFSGRNYNEQFF	TRBJ2-1	TRBV5-1	NA
CATSRDKGVAQPQHF	TRBJ1-5	TRBV15	NA
CSVLGGDGYTF	TRBJ1-2	TRBV29-1	NA
CASSLAGGQYF	TRBJ2-7	TRBV7-9	NA
CASSPRQGPGNTIYF	TRBJ1-3	TRBV18	NA
CASSPNTNTEAFF	TRBJ1-1	TRBV6-6	NA
CASSFRGPEDEQYF	TRBJ2-7	TRBV7-2	NA
CAWRRGETQYF	TRBJ2-5	TRBV30	NA
CASSYQGGGYNEQFF	TRBJ2-1	TRBV6-5	NA
CASSHSGRAGLNEQFF	TRBJ2-1	TRBV7-9	NA
CASSLSPGQGSYNEQFF	TRBJ2-1	TRBV18	NA
CATASGSYEQYF	TRBJ2-7	TRBV15	NA
CASSLSAGYEKLFF	TRBJ1-4	TRBV7-9	NA
CASSKDRPAKNIQYF	TRBJ2-4	TRBV2	NA
CASSMGPFEAFF	TRBJ1-1	TRBV19	NA